This is a list of T cell receptor beta chains from one sample in a study of control samples from healthy donors and cancer patients. Produced via immunoSEQ multiplex PCR; TCRdb's table is partial and in-frame only. The sample yields 150,000 to 190,000 clones, 93% seen once. The sequencing sample was made of blood. These TCRs come from a man aged 50-59 years in good health. Both conserved end residues are part of each CDR3. The order of the fields is J gene, D gene, clone size, V gene, CDR3 protein, CDR3 DNA. D genes are given only for firm matches. Clone size is shown for a subset of rows, as once, few, many or a class of expanded clone.

TRBJ1-2 NA NA TRBV19 CASSEQGVGYGYTF TGTGCCAGTAGTGAACAGGGCGTCGGCTATGGCTACACCTTC
TRBJ1-1 NA NA TRBV18 CASSPPTTVTEAFF TGTGCCAGCTCACCACCGACGACAGTGACTGAAGCTTTCTTT
TRBJ2-5 TRBD1 once TRBV29-1 CSAFPGQGVGETQYF TGCAGCGCCTTCCCGGGACAGGGGGTAGGAGAGACCCAGTACTTC
TRBJ1-4 TRBD1 NA TRBV15 CATSRRQGAGEKLFF TGTGCCACCAGCAGAAGACAGGGCGCAGGGGAAAAACTGTTTTTT
TRBJ1-5 TRBD1 NA TRBV28 CASSSGQGIRNQPQHF TGTGCCAGCAGTTCGGGACAGGGGATACGCAATCAGCCCCAGCATTTT
TRBJ1-5 NA NA TRBV27 CASRLRGQLNSNQPQHF TGTGCCAGCAGGCTCCGGGGGCAGCTCAATAGCAATCAGCCCCAGCATTTT
TRBJ2-7 NA few TRBV3-1/TRBV3-2 CASSRAPGEQYF TGTGCCAGCAGCCGGGCCCCGGGGGAGCAGTACTTC
TRBJ1-1 NA NA TRBV30 CAWSQRGTEAFF TGTGCCTGGAGCCAGAGAGGTACTGAAGCTTTCTTT
TRBJ2-5 NA NA TRBV6-1 CASSEVIKETQYF TGTGCCAGCAGTGAAGTCATCAAAGAGACCCAGTACTTC
TRBJ2-3 NA once TRBV12-2 CASRLPGVEIDTQYF TGTGCAAGTCGCTTGCCGGGAGTCGAAATAGATACGCAGTATTTT
TRBJ2-7 NA few TRBV2 CASRVEGTTYEQYF TGTGCCAGCAGGGTGGAGGGCACCACCTACGAGCAGTACTTC
TRBJ2-7 NA NA TRBV29-1 CSVPRGADSYEQYF TGCAGCGTCCCCAGAGGAGCGGACTCCTACGAGCAGTACTTC
TRBJ1-3 TRBD1 NA TRBV6-5 CASSPDRGGGNTIYF TGTGCCAGCAGTCCGGACAGGGGAGGTGGAAACACCATATATTTT
TRBJ2-1 NA NA TRBV30 CACSPGRSYNEQFF TGTGCCTGTTCTCCGGGGCGTTCCTACAATGAGCAGTTCTTC
TRBJ2-3 TRBD1 NA TRBV19 CASMDRSTDTQYF TGTGCCAGTATGGACAGGTCCACAGATACGCAGTATTTT
TRBJ1-5 TRBD1 NA TRBV6-7 CASRQTGGGQPQHF TGTGCCAGCAGGCAGACAGGGGGTGGTCAGCCCCAGCATTTT
TRBJ1-5 NA NA TRBV6-1 CASSEWEANQPQHF TGTGCCAGCAGTGAGTGGGAGGCGAATCAGCCCCAGCATTTT
TRBJ1-2 NA NA TRBV3-1/TRBV3-2 CASSQRAGNGYTF TGTGCCAGCAGCCAAAGGGCGGGTAACGGCTACACCTTC
TRBJ1-5 TRBD1 NA TRBV27 CASRLKGGFNQPQHF TGTGCCAGCAGGTTAAAAGGGGGCTTTAATCAGCCCCAGCATTTT
TRBJ1-3 NA NA TRBV14 CASSQRSASSGNTIYF TGTGCCAGCAGCCAACGTTCGGCTTCCTCTGGAAACACCATATATTTT
TRBJ2-7 TRBD2 NA TRBV27 CASSSPRASGTPYEQYF TGTGCCAGCAGTTCCCCGCGGGCTAGCGGGACCCCCTACGAGCAGTACTTC
TRBJ1-1 NA NA TRBV6-5 CASSTGQRRTEAFF TGTGCCAGCAGCACCGGACAAAGGAGGACTGAAGCTTTCTTT
TRBJ1-2 TRBD1 NA TRBV19 CASRNWDRGPYGYTF TGTGCCAGTAGAAATTGGGACAGGGGCCCCTATGGCTACACCTTC
TRBJ2-5 NA NA TRBV18 CASSPGQETQYF TGTGCCAGCTCACCGGGGCAAGAGACCCAGTACTTC
TRBJ2-3 NA NA TRBV6-5 CASTPRGTDTQYF TGTGCCAGCACCCCAAGGGGCACAGATACGCAGTATTTT
TRBJ2-2 NA NA TRBV19 CASSWTGELFF TGTGCCAGTAGCTGGACCGGGGAGCTGTTTTTT
TRBJ2-7 NA NA TRBV5-6 CASSLLRTYEQYF TGTGCCAGCAGCTTGTTACGTACCTACGAGCAGTACTTC
TRBJ1-5 TRBD1 once TRBV19 CASSIRTGGSQPQHF TGTGCCAGTAGTATACGGACAGGGGGCTCTCAGCCCCAGCATTTT
TRBJ2-5 NA NA TRBV5-1 CASSLRRASETQYF TGCGCCAGCAGCTTAAGGAGGGCTTCAGAGACCCAGTACTTC
TRBJ2-2 TRBD1 NA TRBV10-3 CAISWTGDGTGELFF TGTGCCATCAGTTGGACAGGGGATGGTACCGGGGAGCTGTTTTTT
TRBJ2-2 TRBD2 NA TRBV28 CASRLGGRTNTGELFF TGTGCCAGCAGATTGGGCGGGAGGACGAACACCGGGGAGCTGTTTTTT
TRBJ2-1 TRBD2 NA TRBV6-5 CASRREFGNNEQFF TGTGCCAGCAGGCGGGAGTTCGGGAACAATGAGCAGTTCTTC
TRBJ2-3 TRBD1 NA TRBV10-3 CAIIPGTGTDTQYF TGTGCCATCATTCCCGGGACAGGCACAGATACGCAGTATTTT
TRBJ1-4 TRBD1 NA TRBV28 CASSNAGGTGEKLFF TGTGCCAGCAGTAACGCAGGGGGAACCGGAGAAAAACTGTTTTTT
TRBJ1-2 NA NA TRBV11-2 CASSTSGPASYTF TGTGCCAGCAGCACCTCCGGGCCTGCCTCCTACACCTTC
TRBJ1-3 NA NA TRBV30 CAWSRGGGKGNTIYF TGTGCCTGGAGCCGAGGTGGGGGGAAGGGAAACACCATATATTTT
TRBJ2-3 NA once TRBV29-1 CSVRTNTDTQYF TGCAGCGTTCGGACTAACACAGATACGCAGTATTTT
TRBJ1-5 NA NA TRBV6-5 CASSRDLASNQPQHF TGTGCCAGCAGTCGGGACCTTGCTAGCAATCAGCCCCAGCATTTT
TRBJ2-5 TRBD2 NA TRBV7-9 CASSLALAGGQETQYF TGTGCCAGCAGCTTAGCTCTAGCGGGAGGCCAAGAGACCCAGTACTTC
TRBJ2-7 NA NA TRBV19 CASSMQGSLDEQYF TGTGCCAGTAGTATGCAAGGATCGTTAGACGAGCAGTACTTC
TRBJ1-1 NA NA TRBV11-2 CASSLRAEQNTEAFF TGTGCCAGCAGCTTAAGGGCAGAACAGAACACTGAAGCTTTCTTT
TRBJ2-7 TRBD2 NA TRBV3-1/TRBV3-2 CATSSRGNEQYF TGTGCCACCAGCTCGCGGGGGAACGAGCAGTACTTC
TRBJ1-6 TRBD1 NA TRBV10-3 CAISVRQGKNSPLHF TGTGCCATCAGTGTAAGACAGGGGAAGAATTCACCCCTCCACTTT
TRBJ1-1 TRBD1 NA TRBV7-9 CASSPMRTGEDTEAFF TGTGCCAGCAGCCCCATGAGGACAGGGGAGGACACTGAAGCTTTCTTT
TRBJ2-2 NA NA TRBV5-1 CASSLKVLGELFF TGCGCCAGCAGCTTAAAAGTCCTCGGGGAGCTGTTTTTT
TRBJ1-5 NA NA TRBV2 CASSEVGIGNQPQHF TGTGCCAGCAGTGAAGTGGGGATCGGCAATCAGCCCCAGCATTTT
TRBJ1-5 NA NA TRBV29-1 CSVAYGGGMAQHF TGCAGCGTTGCTTATGGGGGGGGGATGGCCCAGCATTTT
TRBJ1-2 NA NA TRBV10-3 CAISARREDGYTF TGTGCCATCAGTGCGCGAAGGGAGGATGGCTACACCTTC
TRBJ2-1 TRBD2 NA TRBV14 CASSPRTSGDSYNEQFF TGTGCCAGCAGCCCGAGGACTAGCGGAGATTCCTACAATGAGCAGTTCTTC
TRBJ1-6 NA NA TRBV28 CASSVGPFSSSYNSPLHF TGTGCCAGCAGTGTGGGACCCTTTTCGAGCTCCTATAATTCACCCCTCCACTTT
TRBJ2-1 NA NA TRBV30 CAWSVLGEGEQFF TGTGCCTGGAGTGTACTCGGGGAAGGTGAGCAGTTCTTC
TRBJ1-6 NA NA TRBV11-3 CASSRTRVSPLHF TGTGCCAGCAGCCGGACGAGGGTGTCGCCCCTCCACTTT
TRBJ1-6 NA once TRBV7-9 CASSLNQGRSPLHF TGTGCCAGCAGCTTAAATCAGGGCCGATCACCCCTCCACTTT
TRBJ1-2 NA NA TRBV7-2 CASSLGQSDGYTF TGTGCCAGCAGCTTAGGTCAGTCGGATGGCTACACCTTC
TRBJ2-6 NA NA TRBV6-5 CASNSPGANVLTF TGTGCCAGCAACTCCCCTGGGGCCAACGTCCTGACTTTC
TRBJ1-2 NA NA TRBV10-3 CAISEHTANYGYTF TGTGCCATCAGTGAGCACACCGCTAACTATGGCTACACCTTC
TRBJ1-5 NA NA TRBV19 CASSIGAPGFQPQHF TGTGCCAGTAGTATAGGGGCCCCTGGCTTTCAGCCCCAGCATTTT
TRBJ2-2 NA NA TRBV21-1 CASSNGWTGTTGELFF TGTGCCAGCAGCAACGGATGGACAGGGACGACCGGGGAGCTGTTTTTT
TRBJ2-4 TRBD1 NA TRBV3-1/TRBV3-2 CASSLLQGAAKNIQYF TGTGCCAGCAGCCTCTTACAGGGGGCAGCCAAAAACATTCAGTACTTC
TRBJ2-3 NA NA TRBV9 CASGRVADTQYF TGTGCCAGCGGCCGGGTGGCAGATACGCAGTATTTT